These 31 T cell receptor beta chains were all obtained from the same sample, sequenced in a study of cytomegalovirus exposure and HLA in healthy donors. Both 60 Vbeta primers and 13 Jbeta primers went into the PCR. Here immunoSEQ multiplex PCR was the method, and the copy in TCRdb shows in-frame clones only, minus some. The table has roughly 84,000 clones, 78% seen once. The specimen was PBMCs. These receptors all stem from a male donor in good health and CMV-seropositive.

This chain links TRBV6-5 with TRBJ2-5; D remains ambiguous. V dropped 0 bases and J dropped 4 bases, with 3 bases sitting between them. This CDR3 has 12 residues. CDR1 is MNHEY, CDR2 SVGAGI, per germline. The CDR3 sequence is CASSYSRETQYF. CDR3 nucleotide sequence: TGTGCCAGCAGTTACTCCCGAGAGACCCAGTACTTC.

Regarding this clone: A junction boundary mismatches the germline segment, possibly from a read error. This chain connects TRBV29-1 to TRBJ1-1; D remains unclear. This CDR3 has 11 amino acids. The germline CDR1 and CDR2 sequences are SQVTM and ANQGSEA. The CDR3 sequence: CNVSWNTEAFF. The CDR3 coding sequence is TGCAACGTTTCCTGGAACACTGAAGCTTTCTTT.

The chain recombines TRBV19 with TRBJ2-1; D not resolved. From germline, CDR1 is LNHDA and CDR2 SQIVND (reference sequence). This CDR3 is 12 amino acids long. The V end was cut by 2 bases, the J end by 3 bases, with 2 bases between. The CDR3 sequence is CASSILYNEQFF. CDR3 coding DNA: TGTGCCAGTAGTATACTCTACAATGAGCAGTTCTTC.

This rearrangement joins TRBV9 to TRBJ1-5; D is ambiguous. Looked up from germline, CDR1 is SGDLS and CDR2 is YYNGEE. The CDR3 contains 15 residues. The ends were cut back, 0 bases at V and 0 bases at J, with 7 bases in the middle. CDR3 bases: TGTGCCAGCAGCGTAGACGCAGGTAGCAATCAGCCCCAGCATTTT. It is translated as CASSVDAGSNQPQHF.

CDR3 region: CASSERQGLPYEQYF. The CDR3 DNA reads TGTGCCAGCAGTGAGAGACAGGGGCTTCCCTACGAGCAGTACTTC. This chain joins TRBV2 and TRBJ2-5; 8 bases align to TRBD1. The last part of the DNA fits TRBJ2-7 better; the J call may be wrong. The CDR3 extends over 15 amino acids. CDR1 and CDR2 from the germline V gene are SNHLY and FYNNEI.

This rearrangement joins TRBV7-8 to TRBJ2-5, with 9 bases that match TRBD1. The CDR3 has 15 residues. CDR1 is SGHVS and CDR2 is FQNEAQ in the germline V gene. With V trimmed by 5 bases and J by 2 bases, 6 bases remained unmatched. Written as DNA, the CDR3 is TGTGCCAGCAGCGCCGGGACAGGGTGGCAAGAGACCCAGTACTTC. Translating gives CASSAGTGWQETQYF.

The V gene is TRBV7-9, the J gene TRBJ1-1; 9 bases map to TRBD1. This CDR3 spans 16 amino acids. CDR1 is SEHNR, CDR2 FQNEAQ, per germline (reference sequence). The V segment lost 5 bases and the J segment 1 base; nucleotides outside the gene matches: 8. CDR3 residues: CASSLGTGWRNTEAFF. CDR3 bases: TGTGCCAGCAGCCTGGGGACAGGGTGGCGGAACACTGAAGCTTTCTTT.

The chain employs TRBV27 and TRBJ1-2; weak D call: TRBD1 (6 bases). The CDR3 is made up of 13 amino acids. Germline V gene lookup returns CDR1 MNHEY and CDR2 SMNVEV (reference sequence). The V end lost 2 bases, the J end lost 2 bases, and 6 bases lay between the germline ends. CDR3 DNA sequence: TGTGCCAGCAGTTTACAGGGGAACTATGGCTACACCTTC. Translated, it gives CASSLQGNYGYTF.

The table lists this clone with a few counts. The rearrangement joins TRBV7-9 to TRBJ1-4; no reliable D call. CDR3 size: 17 residues. V shed 1 base and J shed 5 bases, with 17 bases lying between them. The germline V gene encodes CDR1 SEHNR and CDR2 FQNEAQ (reference sequence). CDR3 protein: CASSLGVFEGTNEKLFF. In nucleotides, the CDR3 is TGTGCCAGCAGCTTAGGGGTATTTGAGGGAACAAATGAAAAACTGTTTTTT.

The rearrangement uses TRBV19 and TRBJ2-7; 8 bases are shared with TRBD1. The germline gives CDR1 LNHDA, CDR2 SQIVND (reference sequence). The J segment lost 3 bases and the V segment lost 5 bases, leaving 9 bases of the junction unmatched. The CDR3 covers 15 residues. The CDR3 here is CASSLSGQGGYEQYF. The CDR3 coding sequence is TGTGCCAGTAGTCTCTCAGGACAGGGTGGCTACGAGCAGTACTTC.

This clone is judged medium-sized. The chain has TRBV30 and TRBJ1-1; D perhaps matches TRBD1 (6 bases). CDR3 length equals 13 residues. Germline CDR1 and CDR2: GTSNPN and SVGIG (reference sequence). The V end lost 5 bases, the J end lost 0 bases, and 10 bases lay between the germline ends. The CDR3 nucleotides read TGTGCCTGGGAACAGGGAATGAACACTGAAGCTTTCTTT. Translating gives CAWEQGMNTEAFF.

This clone has more than one count but fewer than ten. V gene TRBV5-6 combines with J gene TRBJ1-1; possibly TRBD1 for D (5 bases). V lost 3 bases and J 10 bases, leaving 10 bases between the germline ends. Germline values: CDR1 SGHDT, CDR2 YYEEEE. This CDR3 has 11 residues. This CDR3 is CASSSHQGAFF. In DNA form, the CDR3 reads TGTGCCAGCAGCTCCCACCAGGGAGCTTTCTTT.

The genes are TRBV19 and TRBJ1-1; tentatively, D is TRBD1 (6 bases). Per the germline V gene, CDR1 is LNHDA and CDR2 is SQIVND (reference sequence). V gave up 4 bases and J gave up 0 bases, with 9 bases separating them. CDR3 length equals 14 residues. For the CDR3, the DNA is TGTGCCAGTAGTACCGGGACACTGAACACTGAAGCTTTCTTT. Its translation: CASSTGTLNTEAFF.

This chain uses TRBV28 with TRBJ2-7; perhaps TRBD1 as D (6 bases). With 8 bases removed from V and 4 bases from J, the gap between germline ends came to 18 bases. Germline V gives CDR1 MDHEN, CDR2 SYDVKM. The CDR3 spans 14 residues. The CDR3 protein is CASGTTGSFYEQYF. The CDR3 DNA sequence: TGTGCCAGCGGCACAACAGGGTCTTTTTACGAGCAGTACTTC.

There are a few counts of this clone. The chain employs TRBV4-1 and TRBJ1-4; 10 bases align to TRBD1. CDR3 length equals 19 residues. Unmatched junction bases numbered 12, after V lost 0 bases and J lost 5 bases. Germline loops: CDR1 MGHRA, CDR2 YSYEKL. For the CDR3, the DNA is TGCGCCAGCAGCCAAGATGATTTGGGGGTGACAGGGGGCAATGAAAAACTGTTTTTT. It specifies CASSQDDLGVTGGNEKLFF.

The rearrangement links TRBV19 to TRBJ1-1; D is uncertain. CDR1 is LNHDA, CDR2 SQIVND, per germline (reference sequence). With 3 bases removed from V and 3 bases from J, the gap between germline ends came to 14 bases. The CDR3 has 15 amino acids. The DNA of the CDR3 is TGTGCCAGTAGTATGGGTATTGGGGAGGACACTGAAGCTTTCTTT. Translation: CASSMGIGEDTEAFF.

The chain recombines TRBV27 with TRBJ2-2; 8 bases map to TRBD2. The CDR3 is made up of 17 amino acids. Looked up from germline, CDR1 is MNHEY and CDR2 is SMNVEV (reference sequence). Germline trimming cut 3 bases from V and 0 bases from J; bases unmatched to any gene: 6. CDR3 DNA sequence: TGTGCCAGCAGTTTTACGAGACTAGCGACGAACACCGGGGAGCTGTTTTTT. It is translated as CASSFTRLATNTGELFF.

The chain carries TRBV9 and TRBJ2-2, with D possibly TRBD2 on 6 matching bases. This CDR3 comprises 14 residues. The V gene's germline CDR1 is SGDLS and CDR2 YYNGEE. Deletions cut 0 bases from V and 5 bases from J, with 8 bases between. The CDR3 region has the DNA TGTGCCAGCAGCGTAGCTGGGGGGACCGGGGAGCTGTTTTTT. This sequence encodes CASSVAGGTGELFF. The whole variable domain, remainder taken from reference TRBV9 and TRBJ2-2, is DSGVTQTPKHLITATGQRVTLRCSPRSGDLSVYWYQQSLDQGLQFLIQYYNGEERAKGNILERFSAQQFPDLHSELNLSSLELGDSALYFCASSVAGGTGELFFGEGSRLTVL.

The gene calls are TRBV6-1 and TRBJ2-7; D perhaps matches TRBD2 (5 bases). The germline V and J ends were trimmed by 6 bases and 3 bases, with 9 bases remaining between them. The CDR3 is made up of 12 amino acids. CDR1 and CDR2 from the germline V gene are MNHNS and SASEGT. CDR3: CASSHGIYEQYF. Written as DNA, the CDR3 is TGTGCCAGCAGCCACGGGATCTACGAGCAGTACTTC.

This clone occurred a few times. The chain combines TRBV27 with TRBJ1-5; tentative D call: TRBD1 (6 bases). Trimming pared 5 bases from V and 2 bases from J, leaving 19 bases between. In germline, CDR1 is MNHEY, CDR2 SMNVEV (reference sequence). This CDR3 contains 17 residues. CDR3 in DNA: TGTGCCAGCAGTCTACGGGACCCCTCAGGGGGCAATCAGCCCCAGCATTTT. As protein: CASSLRDPSGGNQPQHF.

V and J are TRBV29-1 and TRBJ2-7; D is possibly TRBD2 (6 bases). The germline V and J ends were trimmed by 7 bases and 6 bases, with 19 bases remaining between them. From germline, CDR1 is SQVTM and CDR2 ANQGSEA. The CDR3 runs 13 residues. For the CDR3, the DNA is TGCAGCGCTGCGGGGCGTCTTGGGGTCGAGCAGTACTTC. It is translated as CSAAGRLGVEQYF.

The V and J genes are TRBV5-1 and TRBJ1-1, with D unresolved. The CDR3 is made up of 13 amino acids. V was trimmed by 7 bases and J by 0 bases, leaving 10 bases between them. Germline V gene lookup returns CDR1 SGHRS and CDR2 YFSETQ. CDR3 residues: CASQFVMNTEAFF. CDR3 sequence (DNA): TGCGCCAGCCAGTTCGTTATGAACACTGAAGCTTTCTTT.

The gene calls are TRBV6-1 and TRBJ2-7, with D maybe TRBD2 (6 bases). CDR3 size: 15 residues. The V gene's germline CDR1 is MNHNS and CDR2 SASEGT. The V end was cut by 4 bases, the J end by 3 bases, with 16 bases between. CDR3 coding DNA: TGTGCCAGCAGTGCCTCGGGGGAAGGCGGCTACGAGCAGTACTTC. Amino acids: CASSASGEGGYEQYF.

J is TRBJ1-3 and V is TRBV19; no clear D. Germline V CDR1 and CDR2: LNHDA, SQIVND (reference sequence). Trimming cost V 5 bases and J 1 base, with 15 bases left between them. This CDR3 region has 16 residues. The CDR3 sequence is CASSPGSPLSGNTIYF. The DNA of the CDR3 is TGTGCCAGTAGTCCGGGGTCTCCGTTATCTGGAAACACCATATATTTT.

The chain couples TRBV10-3 to TRBJ2-7, with 9 bases aligning to TRBD1. The CDR3 totals 11 residues. J was trimmed by 7 bases and V by 9 bases; bases with no gene match: 4. The V gene's germline CDR1 is ENHRY and CDR2 SYGVKD. Here the CDR3 reads CAIGTGLEQYF. CDR3 DNA sequence: TGTGCCATTGGGACAGGGCTAGAGCAGTACTTC.

This chain links TRBV27 with TRBJ2-5, with 9 bases that match TRBD1. The ends lost 8 bases at V and 2 bases at J; junction bases unmatched: 9. Germline values: CDR1 MNHEY, CDR2 SMNVEV (reference sequence). The CDR3 totals 15 residues. CDR3 protein: CASGKGQGPQETQYF. CDR3 sequence (DNA): TGTGCCAGCGGTAAGGGACAGGGTCCACAAGAGACCCAGTACTTC.

DNA for the CDR3: TGTGCCAGCAGTGAGTCGACGCGGCAGTTAGCCAAAAACATTCAGTACTTC. This sequence encodes CASSESTRQLAKNIQYF. This rearrangement joins TRBV6-4 to TRBJ2-4; no definite D call. Germline CDR1 and CDR2: MRHNA and SNTAGT. The V and J ends lost 3 bases and 0 bases respectively, with 15 bases between them. This CDR3 region has 17 residues.

The gene calls are TRBV6-5 and TRBJ2-7, with D possibly being TRBD2 (6 bases). Trimming took off 2 bases at V and 0 bases at J, with 14 bases between the two ends. In germline, CDR1 is MNHEY, CDR2 SVGAGI. The CDR3 extends over 16 amino acids. The CDR3 DNA follows: TGTGCCAGCAGTTACGGCCGTGGGGGGTACTCCTACGAGCAGTACTTC. This sequence encodes CASSYGRGGYSYEQYF.

V and J are TRBV19 and TRBJ2-5, with D possibly being TRBD1 (6 bases). The length of the CDR3 is 13 residues. The ends were cut back, 3 bases at V and 5 bases at J, with 10 bases in the middle. The germline CDR1 and CDR2 sequences are LNHDA and SQIVND (reference sequence). The DNA for the CDR3 is TGTGCCAGTAGTATCGAGAGGGGGGAGACCCAGTACTTC. It yields the protein CASSIERGETQYF.

This chain links TRBV15 with TRBJ2-3; TRBD2 might be the D (5 bases). Trimming shortened V by 1 base and J by 3 bases, and 11 bases separated the two germline ends. The CDR3 totals 15 residues. CDR1 and CDR2 from the germline V gene are LNHNV and YYDKDF (reference sequence). The CDR3 protein is CATSRGRPTTDTQYF. The CDR3 coding sequence is TGTGCCACCAGCAGAGGGAGGCCTACGACAGATACGCAGTATTTT.

The chain has TRBV4-1 and TRBJ1-4; tentatively, D is TRBD1 (5 bases). Looked up from germline, CDR1 is MGHRA and CDR2 is YSYEKL. Trimming stripped 2 bases from V and 7 bases from J, with 17 bases between. The CDR3 consists of 16 residues. CDR3 region: CASSQRMGEVVEKLFF. The CDR3 region has the DNA TGCGCCAGCAGCCAACGTATGGGGGAGGTGGTTGAAAAACTGTTTTTT.